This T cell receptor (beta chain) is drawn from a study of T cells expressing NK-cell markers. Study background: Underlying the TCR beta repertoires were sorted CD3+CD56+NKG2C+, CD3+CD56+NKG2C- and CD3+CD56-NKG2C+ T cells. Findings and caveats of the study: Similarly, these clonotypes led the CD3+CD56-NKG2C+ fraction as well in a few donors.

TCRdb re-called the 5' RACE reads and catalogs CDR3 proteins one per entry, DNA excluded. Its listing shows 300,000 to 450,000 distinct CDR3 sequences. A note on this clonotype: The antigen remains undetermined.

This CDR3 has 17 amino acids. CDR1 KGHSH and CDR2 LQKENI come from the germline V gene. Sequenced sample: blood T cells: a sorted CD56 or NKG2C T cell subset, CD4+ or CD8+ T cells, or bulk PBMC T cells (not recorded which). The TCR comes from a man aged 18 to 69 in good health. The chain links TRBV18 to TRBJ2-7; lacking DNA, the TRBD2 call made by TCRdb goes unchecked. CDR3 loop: CASSPRKAGGRGHEQYF. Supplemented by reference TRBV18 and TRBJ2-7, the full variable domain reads NAGVMQNPRHLVRRRGQEARLRCSPMKGHSHVYWYRQLPEEGLKFMVYLQKENIIDESGMPKERFSAEFPKEGPSILRIQQVVRGDSAAYFCASSPRKAGGRGHEQYFGPGTRLTVT.